A selection of T cell receptor beta chains follows, all from one sample in a study of T-cell reconstitution after alpha-beta-depleted transplantation in children. Each CDR3 protein is one row after TCRdb ran MiXCR on the PCR reads. The top ten hold over 9.5% of the sample, which has some 290,000 distinct CDR3 sequences, approximately 23% seen once. Sequencing used PBMCs, mostly from graft donor cells, obtained 180 days after TCRalphabeta/CD19-depleted stem cell transplant. The receptors were gathered from a male patient younger than 18 who had a stem cell transplant for acute lymphoblastic leukemia, so the T cells may come from the graft donor. CDR3s include the opening cysteine and the closing phenylalanine or tryptophan. The D gene is left open where the match is weak. Not all rows give a size; the values are once, few, many and, for expanded clones, a class.

V,size,D,J,CDR3,DNA
TRBV20-1,many,TRBD1,TRBJ2-4,CSAQQQGKKNIQYF,TGCAGTGCCCAACAACAGGGGAAAAAAAACATTCAGTACTTC
TRBV9,few,.,TRBJ2-1,CASSVKKGLSGNEQFF,TGTGCCAGCAGCGTAAAGAAGGGATTATCGGGCAATGAGCAGTTCTTC
TRBV7-9,.,.,TRBJ2-7,CASNRERGYEQYF,TGTGCCAGCAACCGGGAGCGTGGCTACGAGCAGTACTTC
TRBV7-6,.,TRBD2,TRBJ2-3,CASSFPSGGPTDTQYF,TGTGCCAGCAGCTTCCCTAGCGGGGGGCCTACAGATACGCAGTATTTT
TRBV5-1,few,.,TRBJ2-3,CASSPLGGERTDTQYF,TGCGCCAGCAGCCCCCTTGGAGGGGAGCGGACAGATACGCAGTATTTT
TRBV29-1,.,.,TRBJ2-3,CSVVSGLATDTQCF,TGCAGCGTTGTCTCGGGACTTGCGACAGATACGCAGTGTTTT
TRBV14,few,.,TRBJ1-6,CASSHGRNSPLHF,TGTGCCAGCAGCCATGGACGTAATTCACCCCTCCACTTT
TRBV7-9,many,.,TRBJ2-7,CASSLGNSYEQYF,TGTGCCAGCAGCTTAGGGAATTCCTACGAGCAGTACTTC
TRBV2,.,TRBD1,TRBJ1-1,CASRGSGGAAEAFF,TGTGCCAGCAGAGGCTCAGGGGGCGCCGCTGAAGCTTTCTTT
TRBV5-1,.,TRBD2,TRBJ2-3,CASSLAGLAGPDTQYF,TGCGCCAGCAGCTTGGCTGGACTAGCGGGACCAGATACGCAGTATTTT
TRBV4-1,few,.,TRBJ1-2,CASSQVGPYGYTF,TGCGCCAGCAGCCAAGTGGGACCCTATGGCTACACCTTC
TRBV7-9,.,TRBD2,TRBJ2-1,CASTAPPSGSYNEQFF,TGTGCCAGCACCGCCCCCCCTAGCGGGAGCTACAATGAGCAGTTCTTC
TRBV27,few,TRBD1,TRBJ1-2,CASSSMPGQGSYGYTF,TGTGCCAGCAGTTCAATGCCGGGACAGGGAAGCTATGGCTACACCTTC
TRBV12-3/TRBV12-4,many,.,TRBJ2-5,CASTLDRGGAETQYF,TGTGCCAGCACCCTTGACAGGGGAGGGGCGGAGACCCAGTACTTC
TRBV12-3/TRBV12-4,.,.,TRBJ2-7,CASSLRSTYEQYF,TGTGCCAGCAGTTTACGGTCCACCTACGAGCAGTACTTC
TRBV10-2,.,.,TRBJ2-5,CASSAEWRTQYF,TGCGCCAGCAGTGCAGAGTGGCGGACCCAGTACTTC
TRBV12-3/TRBV12-4,.,.,TRBJ2-7,CASSLAISYEQYF,TGTGCCAGCTCTCTGGCCATCTCCTACGAGCAGTACTTC
TRBV12-3/TRBV12-4,few,TRBD1,TRBJ1-5,CASSKQGQGNYQPQHF,TGTGCCAGCAGTAAACAGGGACAGGGGAACTATCAGCCCCAGCATTTT
TRBV24-1,.,.,TRBJ1-5,CATSVADNQPQHF,TGTGCCACCAGTGTTGCAGATAATCAGCCCCAGCATTTT
TRBV9,.,.,TRBJ2-3,CASSVARGLSTDTQYF,TGTGCCAGCAGCGTAGCGCGGGGACTTAGCACAGATACGCAGTATTTT
TRBV5-1,few,TRBD1,TRBJ1-2,CASSRDRTYGYTF,TGCGCCAGCAGCCGGGACAGGACCTATGGCTACACCTTC
TRBV10-3,few,.,TRBJ2-7,CAISEGGGAPYEQYF,TGTGCCATCAGTGAGGGGGGAGGTGCACCCTACGAGCAGTACTTC
TRBV7-6,few,.,TRBJ2-7,CASSLRPADEQYF,TGTGCCAGCAGCCTTCGACCGGCCGACGAGCAGTACTTC
TRBV29-1,few,TRBD2,TRBJ2-7,CSASLWTSKANEQYF,TGCAGCGCTTCCCTCTGGACTAGTAAGGCAAACGAGCAGTACTTC
TRBV5-1,.,TRBD2,TRBJ2-7,CASSLLLAGAEQYF,TGCGCCAGCAGCTTGCTCCTAGCGGGAGCCGAGCAGTACTTC
TRBV5-1,.,TRBD2,TRBJ2-1,CASSLAGTSVYNEQFF,TGCGCCAGCAGCTTGGCCGGGACTAGCGTCTACAATGAGCAGTTCTTC
TRBV4-1,.,.,TRBJ1-5,CASSQEISSNQPQHF,TGCGCCAGCAGCCAAGAAATCAGTAGCAATCAGCCCCAGCATTTT
TRBV12-3/TRBV12-4,.,.,TRBJ1-5,CASTRDGNNQPQHF,TGTGCCAGCACTCGGGACGGCAACAATCAGCCCCAGCATTTT
TRBV3-1,.,.,TRBJ2-5,CASSQDHSQRQETQYF,TGTGCCAGCAGCCAGGACCACTCTCAGCGCCAAGAGACCCAGTACTTC
TRBV5-1,.,.,TRBJ2-7,CASSLVQGPSYEQYF,TGCGCCAGCAGCTTGGTTCAGGGACCTTCCTACGAGCAGTACTTC
TRBV9,.,TRBD2,TRBJ2-7,CASSAHSTAALAGGSYEQYF,TGTGCCAGCAGCGCCCATAGTACCGCCGCCCTAGCGGGAGGGTCCTACGAGCAGTACTTC
TRBV7-9,many,TRBD2,TRBJ2-1,CASSLRTSGLSYNEQFF,TGTGCCAGCAGCTTACGGACTAGCGGCCTCTCCTACAATGAGCAGTTCTTC
TRBV7-7,few,TRBD2,TRBJ2-5,CASSSRSGKSETQYF,TGTGCCAGCAGCAGTCGGAGCGGGAAGAGTGAGACCCAGTACTTC
TRBV7-3,.,TRBD2,TRBJ2-3,CASSLASGNPDTQYF,TGTGCCAGCAGCCTAGCTAGCGGGAACCCAGATACGCAGTATTTT
TRBV5-1,few,.,TRBJ2-7,CASSFFIAGVEQYF,TGCGCCAGCAGCTTCTTTATTGCAGGGGTCGAGCAGTACTTC
TRBV20-1,few,TRBD2,TRBJ2-1,CSAPGTSGRAYNEQFF,TGCAGTGCTCCGGGGACTAGCGGGAGGGCCTACAATGAGCAGTTCTTC
TRBV7-3,few,.,TRBJ2-6,CASSLIGRLHSGANVLTF,TGTGCCAGCAGCTTAATCGGCAGGTTGCACTCTGGGGCCAACGTCCTGACTTTC
TRBV7-6,.,.,TRBJ2-1,CASSLARDKPQQFF,TGTGCCAGCAGCTTAGCCCGGGACAAGCCCCAGCAGTTCTTC
TRBV4-1,few,.,TRBJ1-1,CASSQMIYGPKDTEAFF,TGCGCCAGCAGCCAAATGATATACGGACCGAAGGACACTGAAGCTTTCTTT
TRBV5-1,once,.,TRBJ2-1,CASSFSGLYNEQFF,TGCGCCAGCAGCTTCTCGGGACTCTACAATGAGCAGTTCTTC
TRBV27,few,.,TRBJ2-7,CASSLGSVSSYEQYF,TGTGCCAGCAGTTTGGGCTCAGTAAGCTCCTACGAGCAGTACTTC
TRBV5-1,.,.,TRBJ2-7,CASSTDRLGSYEQYF,TGCGCCAGCAGCACCGACCGGCTTGGATCCTACGAGCAGTACTTC
TRBV10-2,.,.,TRBJ2-7,CASSVQPYEQYF,TGCGCCAGCAGTGTACAACCATACGAGCAGTACTTC
TRBV7-9,.,.,TRBJ2-5,CASSLGPAGRETQYF,TGTGCCAGCAGCTTAGGTCCAGCCGGACGGGAGACCCAGTACTTC
TRBV13,.,TRBD2,TRBJ2-5,CASTLTGGPEETQYF,TGTGCCAGCACCTTGACGGGAGGGCCGGAAGAGACCCAGTACTTC
TRBV7-6,few,TRBD1,TRBJ2-5,CASSSSPRGPASKTQYF,TGTGCCAGCAGCTCCTCTCCCAGGGGGCCCGCGAGTAAGACCCAGTACTTC
TRBV7-9,.,TRBD1,TRBJ1-3,CASSLLDRGPGNTIYF,TGTGCCAGCAGCTTATTGGACAGGGGGCCAGGAAACACCATATATTTT
TRBV7-9,.,.,TRBJ1-2,CASSLAANYGYTF,TGTGCCAGCAGCTTAGCTGCTAACTATGGCTACACCTTC
TRBV29-1,.,.,TRBJ2-7,CSVGTGYEQYF,TGCAGCGTCGGTACAGGGTACGAGCAGTACTTC
TRBV5-1,.,.,TRBJ2-1,CASAFRVGNEQFF,TGCGCCAGCGCCTTCCGGGTTGGGAATGAGCAGTTCTTC
TRBV27,.,.,TRBJ1-5,CASSFRSLQPQHF,TGTGCCAGCAGTTTTAGGAGCCTCCAGCCCCAGCATTTT
TRBV20-1,.,.,TRBJ1-4,CSVRRQSSEKLFF,TGCAGTGTACGGAGGCAGTCGAGTGAAAAACTGTTTTTT
TRBV6-1,few,.,TRBJ2-7,CASSPRVFGSEQYF,TGTGCCAGCAGTCCCCGTGTGTTTGGGAGCGAGCAGTACTTC
TRBV15,few,TRBD1,TRBJ1-5,CATSATGTEYQPQHF,TGTGCCACCAGCGCAACAGGGACAGAGTATCAGCCCCAGCATTTT
TRBV7-6,few,.,TRBJ2-5,CASSAPGKEETQYF,TGTGCCAGCAGCGCACCGGGGAAGGAAGAGACCCAGTACTTC
TRBV7-8,many,TRBD2,TRBJ2-1,CASSLTSADYNEQFF,TGTGCCAGCAGCCTGACTAGCGCCGACTACAATGAGCAGTTCTTC
TRBV28,few,.,TRBJ1-5,CASSLGGGGRSLQHF,TGTGCCAGCAGTTTGGGGGGAGGCGGTAGGTCGCTCCAGCATTTT
TRBV20-1,.,.,TRBJ1-5,CSARDRGWGQPQHF,TGCAGTGCTAGAGATCGGGGGTGGGGGCAGCCCCAGCATTTT
TRBV19,.,TRBD1,TRBJ2-7,CASGTGGYEQYF,TGTGCCAGTGGGACAGGGGGCTACGAGCAGTACTTC